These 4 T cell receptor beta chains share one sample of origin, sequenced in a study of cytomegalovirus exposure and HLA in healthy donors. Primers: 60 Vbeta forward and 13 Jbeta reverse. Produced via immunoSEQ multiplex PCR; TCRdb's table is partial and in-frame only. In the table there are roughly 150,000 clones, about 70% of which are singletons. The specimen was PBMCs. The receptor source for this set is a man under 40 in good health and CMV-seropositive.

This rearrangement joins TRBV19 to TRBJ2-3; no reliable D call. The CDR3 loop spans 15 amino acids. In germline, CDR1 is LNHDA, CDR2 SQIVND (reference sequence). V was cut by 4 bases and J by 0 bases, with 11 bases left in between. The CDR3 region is CASSTPPGSTDTQYF. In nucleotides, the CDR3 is TGTGCCAGTAGTACCCCGCCCGGGAGCACAGATACGCAGTATTTT. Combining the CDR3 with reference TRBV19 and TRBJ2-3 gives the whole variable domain DGGITQSPKYLFRKEGQNVTLSCEQNLNHDAMYWYRQDPGQGLRLIYYSQIVNDFQKGDIAEGYSVSREKKESFPLTVTSAQKNPTAFYLCASSTPPGSTDTQYFGPGTRLTVL.

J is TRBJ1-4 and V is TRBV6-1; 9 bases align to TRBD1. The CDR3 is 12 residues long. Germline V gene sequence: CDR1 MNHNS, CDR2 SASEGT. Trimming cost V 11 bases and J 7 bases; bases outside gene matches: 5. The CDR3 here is CASRQGGEKLFF. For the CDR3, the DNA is TGTGCCTCGCGACAGGGGGGTGAAAAACTGTTTTTT.

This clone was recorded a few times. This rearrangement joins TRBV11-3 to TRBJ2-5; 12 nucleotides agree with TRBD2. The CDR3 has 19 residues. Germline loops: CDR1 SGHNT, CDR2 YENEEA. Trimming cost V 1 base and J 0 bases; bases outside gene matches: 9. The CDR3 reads CASSLALLLAGGNQETQYF. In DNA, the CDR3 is TGTGCCAGCAGCTTAGCGTTGTTACTAGCGGGAGGAAACCAAGAGACCCAGTACTTC.

The CDR3 sequence is CASRGLAGVSGEQFF. In DNA, the CDR3 is TGTGCCAGCAGGGGACTAGCGGGAGTCTCGGGTGAGCAGTTCTTC. This sequence joins TRBV27 and TRBJ2-1, with TRBD2 identical over 14 bases. With V trimmed by 6 bases and J by 9 bases, 7 bases remained unmatched. This CDR3 is built from 15 residues. In germline, CDR1 is MNHEY, CDR2 SMNVEV (reference sequence).